This TCR beta chain was identified in a study of CXCR3-negative and CXCR3-positive naive CD8 T cells. The length of the CDR3 is 15 residues. In germline, CDR1 is SGHNT, CDR2 YENEEA. Whole-study results and caveats: Cryopreservation partially lowered CXCR3 expression, so most assays used fresh PBMCs. CXCR3-positive naive cells carried more hydrophobic TRB CDR3s than CXCR3-negative naive cells did. TRBV-TRBJ usage was similar across naive CXCR3 subsets but distinct in memory cells.

CD45RO-CCR7+CD27+CD95- cells counted as naive CD8+ T cells. Regarding this clonotype: Its antigen is still unknown.

The authors made the TRB cDNA libraries by 5' RACE using UMI labels. No DNA is given; TCRdb re-called the 5' RACE reads and lists each CDR3 protein once. The repertoire shows 20,000 to 25,000 distinct CDR3 sequences; the top ten hold 4% to 5%. The V call is TRBV11-3, the J call TRBJ2-7; TCRdb returns TRBD1, unconfirmable since there is no DNA. The source of this sequence is a human donor in good health. Some clones in this sample may be carry-over from other donors' samples. Sequencing used naive CXCR3- CD8+ T cells from blood. Described subset: CD45RO-CCR7+CD27+CD95- naive CD8+ T cells lacking CXCR3 (TNR3-). The CDR3 loop is CASSSEGTGLYEQYF.